Following are 9 T cell receptor beta chains from one sample sequenced in a study of T-cell reconstitution after alpha-beta-depleted transplantation in children. Unique molecular identifiers were incorporated when the TCRbeta library was constructed. MiXCR, applied by TCRdb to the PCR reads, yields one record per CDR3 protein. The top ten clones hold approximately 3.9% of a sample with about 400,000 distinct CDR3 sequences, approximately 20% of them seen once. Sequenced here: PBMCs from the stem cell graft donor, sampled from the stem cell graft. The origin of the receptors is a human donor who donated a stem cell graft to a child with acute myeloid leukemia.

This clonotype was detected only a few times. The rearrangement uses TRBV7-2 and TRBJ2-7; TRBD2 matches at 7 bases. The CDR3 sequence is 13 residues long. The ends lost 4 bases at V and 11 bases at J; junction bases unmatched: 11. CDR1 and CDR2 (germline): SGHTA, FQGNSA. CDR3 sequence (DNA): TGTGCCAGCAGCTGGGGACGACGGGGGGAGAAGTACTTC. As protein: CASSWGRRGEKYF.

The gene calls are TRBV27 and TRBJ2-4; TRBD1 matches at 9 bases. CDR1 MNHEY and CDR2 SMNVEV come from the germline V gene (reference sequence). The ends lost 3 bases at V and 9 bases at J; junction bases unmatched: 3. CDR3 length: 13 residues. This CDR3 reads CASSFDRGVIQYF. The CDR3 DNA is TGTGCCAGCAGTTTTGACAGGGGGGTCATTCAGTACTTC.

The chain recombines TRBV20-1 with TRBJ1-5; D is ambiguous. Per the germline V gene, CDR1 is DFQATT and CDR2 is SNEGSKA (reference sequence). CDR3 length: 13 residues. Trimming removed 8 bases from V and 2 bases from J, with 13 bases in between. The CDR3 protein is CSPRVVGNQPQHF. DNA of the CDR3: TGCAGTCCAAGGGTTGTTGGCAATCAGCCCCAGCATTTT.

To note about this clonotype: A read error is possible here, since a much larger clone lies one base away. V usage is TRBV29-1 and J usage is TRBJ2-7; perhaps TRBD1 as D (6 bases). Germline values: CDR1 SQVTM, CDR2 ANQGSEA. The CDR3 extends over 14 amino acids. The V end was cut by 5 bases, the J end by 3 bases, with 17 bases between. The CDR3 DNA follows: TGCAGCGTTCAGTCCCCGGACAGACTCTACGAGCAGTACTTC. Translating gives CSVQSPDRLYEQYF.

This clonotype was observed a handful of times. The chain recombines TRBV29-1 with TRBJ2-3; 8 nucleotides match TRBD1. This CDR3 is 14 amino acids long. V was clipped by 4 bases and J by 3 bases; unmatched bases: 6. Germline V gene lookup returns CDR1 SQVTM and CDR2 ANQGSEA. CDR3 nucleotides: TGCAGCGTTGTAGACAGGGGTCCGACAGATACGCAGTATTTT. It codes for CSVVDRGPTDTQYF.

There are a few counts of this clonotype. The rearrangement links TRBV5-4 to TRBJ1-6; TRBD1 aligns across 7 bases. CDR1 and CDR2 from the germline V gene are SGHNT and YYREEE (reference sequence). J was trimmed by 5 bases and V by 4 bases; bases with no gene match: 3. The CDR3 length is 14 residues. The DNA of the CDR3 is TGTGCCAGCAGCCCCGGGACAGATAATTCACCCCTCCACTTT. This codes for CASSPGTDNSPLHF.

The V gene is TRBV12-3 or TRBV12-4, the J gene TRBJ2-2; TRBD1 matches at 10 bases. The CDR3 consists of 15 residues. V lost 6 bases to trimming and J lost 6 bases; unmatched junction nucleotides: 7. The CDR3 sequence is CASREGTGVPGELFF. The CDR3 nucleotides read TGTGCCAGCAGAGAAGGGACAGGGGTACCCGGGGAGCTGTTTTTT.

This clonotype was detected only a few times. The V and J genes are TRBV7-2 and TRBJ1-5; unclear D gene. CDR3 length: 15 residues. V was trimmed by 2 bases and J by 4 bases, leaving 12 bases between them. CDR1 is SGHTA, CDR2 FQGNSA, per germline. The chain's CDR3 is CASSLYGERNQPQHF. The CDR3, as DNA: TGTGCCAGCAGCTTATATGGGGAAAGGAATCAGCCCCAGCATTTT. Complete variable domain (other parts from reference TRBV7-2 and TRBJ1-5): GAGVSQSPSNKVTEKGKDVELRCDPISGHTALYWYRQSLGQGLEFLIYFQGNSAPDKSGLPSDRFSAERTGGSVSTLTIQRTQQEDSAVYLCASSLYGERNQPQHFGDGTRLSIL.

Only a few counts were recorded for this clonotype. The rearrangement uses TRBV28 and TRBJ2-1, with 8 bases matching TRBD1. Germline lookup yields CDR1 MDHEN and CDR2 SYDVKM. The CDR3 has 15 residues. The V segment lost 2 bases and the J segment 2 bases; nucleotides outside the gene matches: 2. The CDR3 bases are TGTGCCAGCAGTTTAACAGGGGGTACCTACAATGAGCAGTTCTTC. Protein: CASSLTGGTYNEQFF.